Listed here are 27 T cell receptor beta chains from one sample, sequenced in a study of cytotoxic CD8 clonotypes in ibrutinib-treated CLL. Method: immunoSEQ multiplex PCR; TCRdb's copy keeps in-frame clones and lacks some. The sample yields about 40,000 clones, about three quarters seen once. Sequences were derived from PBMCs, sampled at disease progression, from a patient treated with ibrutinib. Receptors were obtained from a human donor with chronic lymphocytic leukemia.

The rearrangement uses TRBV5-6 and TRBJ1-2; no clear D. The ends were cut back, 6 bases at V and 2 bases at J, with 17 bases in the middle. The length of the CDR3 is 15 residues. Germline V gives CDR1 SGHDT, CDR2 YYEEEE. The CDR3 spells CASIVAQEKNYGYTF. The CDR3 coding sequence is TGTGCCAGCATCGTGGCCCAGGAAAAGAACTATGGCTACACCTTC.

The V call is TRBV6-1, the J call TRBJ1-1; 7 bases match TRBD1. Germline values: CDR1 MNHNS, CDR2 SASEGT. V was clipped by 10 bases and J by 0 bases; unmatched bases: 5. The CDR3 totals 13 residues. CDR3 nucleotide sequence: TGTGCCACGGGACAGACTCTGAACACTGAAGCTTTCTTT. It specifies CATGQTLNTEAFF.

The chain combines TRBV10-1 with TRBJ2-2; D gene uncertain. Trimming left V 9 bases short and J 4 bases short, with 12 bases between. The germline gives CDR1 WNHNN, CDR2 SYGVQD (reference sequence). CDR3 length: 13 amino acids. The CDR3, as DNA: TGCGCCAGTTCCATGGGCGGCACCGGGGAGCTGTTTTTT. Amino acid sequence: CASSMGGTGELFF.

The rearrangement joins TRBV2 to TRBJ2-2, with TRBD1 identical over 10 bases. CDR1 and CDR2 (germline): SNHLY, FYNNEI. The CDR3 sequence is 15 residues long. The V gene end was trimmed by 5 bases and the J gene end by 5 bases; junction bases not matched to a gene: 5. This chain's CDR3 is CASSRDRGGTGELFF. CDR3 nucleotides: TGTGCCAGCAGTAGGGACAGGGGAGGGACCGGGGAGCTGTTTTTT.

This chain joins TRBV11-1 and TRBJ2-1; 12 bases line up with TRBD2. The trim removed 5 bases at V and 4 bases at J, leaving 6 bases unmatched. Germline CDR1 is SGHAT and CDR2 is FQDESV (reference sequence). This CDR3 has 16 residues. CDR3 residues: CASSQETSGSYNEQFF. The CDR3 nucleotides are TGTGCCAGCAGCCAAGAGACTAGCGGGAGTTACAATGAGCAGTTCTTC.

The chain links TRBV5-1 to TRBJ1-1, with D perhaps TRBD1 (5 bases). Trimming cost V 4 bases and J 5 bases, with 12 bases left between them. There are 13 residues in the CDR3. The germline V gene has CDR1 SGHRS and CDR2 YFSETQ. The CDR3 reads CASSRSQGTEAFF. Written as DNA, the CDR3 is TGCGCCAGCAGCCGTAGCCAGGGAACTGAAGCTTTCTTT.

The rearrangement links TRBV4-1 to TRBJ1-1, with D possibly matching TRBD1 (5 bases). The CDR3 covers 15 residues. Germline V CDR1 and CDR2: MGHRA, YSYEKL. Deletions cut 1 base from V and 5 bases from J, with 14 bases between. CDR3 residues: CASSQVALKGTEAFF. CDR3 DNA: TGCGCCAGCAGCCAAGTGGCCCTCAAGGGGACTGAAGCTTTCTTT.

This sequence joins TRBV9 and TRBJ2-1, with 10 nucleotides matching TRBD2. The CDR3 contains 16 residues. J lost 7 bases, V lost 4 bases, and 11 bases had no gene match. Germline CDR1 SGDLS, CDR2 YYNGEE. CDR3: CASSPTTSGQINEQFF. The CDR3, as DNA: TGTGCCAGCAGCCCGACGACTAGCGGGCAAATTAATGAGCAGTTCTTC.

J is TRBJ2-1 and V is TRBV10-3, with 14 bases aligning to TRBD2. CDR1 and CDR2 (germline): ENHRY, SYGVKD. The CDR3 spans 18 residues. V shed 6 bases and J 0 bases; nucleotides not matched to a gene: 7. CDR3 sequence reads: CAISSGTSGGSSYNEQFF. As DNA, the CDR3 is TGTGCCATCAGCTCCGGGACTAGCGGGGGAAGCTCCTACAATGAGCAGTTCTTC.

In its sample, this clone was seen a few times. The genes are TRBV4-1 and TRBJ2-7; D unresolved. The CDR3 length is 13 residues. The germline CDR1 and CDR2 sequences are MGHRA and YSYEKL. The ends were cut back, 1 base at V and 4 bases at J, with 8 bases in the middle. CDR3 nucleotide sequence: TGCGCCAGCAGCCAAGGGGCGAATTACGAGCAGTACTTC. The encoded protein is CASSQGANYEQYF.

The rearrangement links TRBV5-1 to TRBJ1-6; D is ambiguous. The CDR3 is 15 residues long. From germline, CDR1 is SGHRS and CDR2 YFSETQ. Trimming pared 1 base from V and 7 bases from J, leaving 12 bases between. The CDR3 spells CASSLSQALNSPLHF. CDR3 sequence (DNA): TGCGCCAGCAGCTTGTCCCAGGCTTTAAATTCACCCCTCCACTTT.

This chain uses TRBV7-2 with TRBJ1-2; D is uncertain. Germline-derived CDR1 and CDR2 are SGHTA and FQGNSA. The CDR3 extends over 13 amino acids. Deletions cut 4 bases from V and 5 bases from J, with 11 bases between. This CDR3 is CASSSPMAYGYTF. The CDR3, as DNA: TGTGCCAGCAGCTCTCCGATGGCTTATGGCTACACCTTC.

The V call is TRBV7-8, the J call TRBJ2-2, with D hard to call. The CDR3 is made up of 16 amino acids. The V end was cut by 5 bases, the J end by 1 base, with 14 bases between. CDR1 is SGHVS and CDR2 is FQNEAQ in the germline V gene. The CDR3 loop reads CASSPPNPENTGELFF. In DNA, the CDR3 is TGTGCCAGCAGCCCACCCAACCCAGAGAACACCGGGGAGCTGTTTTTT.

This chain uses TRBV4-1 with TRBJ1-5; no reliable D call. V was pared by 2 bases and J by 9 bases, with 11 bases between. CDR3 length equals 13 residues. Germline CDR1 MGHRA, CDR2 YSYEKL. This CDR3 is CASSQLPLGPQHF. The CDR3 DNA reads as TGCGCCAGCAGCCAACTCCCCCTTGGGCCCCAGCATTTT.

V gene TRBV5-1 combines with J gene TRBJ2-7; D might be TRBD1 (5 bases). V shed 0 bases and J shed 4 bases, with 17 bases lying between them. CDR1 and CDR2 (germline): SGHRS, YFSETQ. This CDR3 spans 16 amino acids. In DNA, the CDR3 is TGCGCCAGCAGCTTGGGGTTAGGGGCGCAGACGTACGAGCAGTACTTC. This translates into CASSLGLGAQTYEQYF.

Concerning this clone: Other DNA sequences within the sample encode an identical CDR3. This rearrangement joins TRBV9 to TRBJ2-3, with D uncertain. CDR3 size: 17 residues. Germline V gives CDR1 SGDLS, CDR2 YYNGEE. V dropped 0 bases and J dropped 5 bases, with 19 bases sitting between them. CDR3 DNA sequence: TGTGCCAGCAGCGTAGACGGGCACCCGAGAGGTGGAGATACGCAGTATTTT. The encoded protein is CASSVDGHPRGGDTQYF.

This rearrangement joins TRBV28 to TRBJ2-3; D remains unclear. The CDR3 has 14 residues. V was trimmed by 7 bases and J by 5 bases, leaving 16 bases between them. Germline assignment: CDR1 MDHEN and CDR2 SYDVKM. CDR3 in DNA: TGTGCCAGCATGGGTAGTCCCCTGTTAGATACGCAGTATTTT. Its protein product is CASMGSPLLDTQYF.

A word on this clone: Within the sample, other DNA sequences also encode this same CDR3. The chain carries TRBV10-3 and TRBJ2-5, with 7 bases identical to TRBD2. The junction had 2 bases not matched to a gene; V was cut back by 5 bases and J by 2 bases. The CDR3 runs to 13 residues. Germline lookup yields CDR1 ENHRY and CDR2 SYGVKD. The DNA for the CDR3 is TGTGCCATCAGTCGGGGGGATCAAGAGACCCAGTACTTC. Translated, it gives CAISRGDQETQYF.

The table lists this clone with a few counts. V usage is TRBV25-1 and J usage is TRBJ2-1; the match to TRBD2 covers 8 bases. The CDR3 has 15 residues. Germline V gives CDR1 MGHDK, CDR2 SYGVNS. J was trimmed by 4 bases and V by 7 bases; bases with no gene match: 9. The CDR3 region is CASNEYGRAYNEQFF. The CDR3 DNA is TGTGCCAGCAATGAGTACGGGAGGGCTTACAATGAGCAGTTCTTC.

The chain is built from TRBV28 and TRBJ2-7; D is perhaps TRBD2 (5 bases). CDR1 and CDR2 (germline): MDHEN, SYDVKM. The CDR3 totals 12 residues. Trimming removed 10 bases from V and 5 bases from J, with 15 bases in between. The CDR3 protein is CATRDQVNEQYF. The CDR3 DNA reads TGTGCCACCCGGGATCAGGTGAACGAGCAGTACTTC.

The CDR3 is CSASSNEQFF. CDR3 nucleotides: TGCAGTGCGAGCAGCAATGAGCAGTTCTTC. The chain links TRBV20-1 to TRBJ2-1; D is unclear. This CDR3 has 10 amino acids. Trimming took 6 bases from V and 6 from J, leaving 6 bases between them. CDR1 and CDR2 from the germline V gene are DFQATT and SNEGSKA (reference sequence).

The chain joins TRBV2 to TRBJ2-2; D not certain. CDR1 and CDR2 from the germline V gene are SNHLY and FYNNEI. The CDR3 is 14 residues long. V lost 4 bases to trimming and J lost 2 bases, with 8 bases between them. The CDR3 reads CASSVAGNTGELFF. The CDR3 nucleotides read TGTGCCAGCAGTGTGGCAGGCAACACCGGGGAGCTGTTTTTT.

This chain connects TRBV28 to TRBJ1-2, with D perhaps TRBD1 (6 bases). Germline V gene sequence: CDR1 MDHEN, CDR2 SYDVKM. This CDR3 comprises 17 residues. Trimming stripped 2 bases from V and 4 bases from J, with 20 bases between. The CDR3 reads CASSLGQFVRGAYGYTF. CDR3 in DNA: TGTGCCAGCAGTTTAGGTCAGTTCGTCAGGGGCGCCTATGGCTACACCTTC.

The rearrangement joins TRBV7-9 to TRBJ2-3, with D hard to call. Germline V lookup: CDR1 SEHNR, CDR2 FQNEAQ (reference sequence). Trimming removed 7 bases at V and 0 bases at J, with 23 bases between. The CDR3 has 18 residues. CDR3 sequence reads: CASTQTTLSVSSTDTQYF. The CDR3 DNA reads as TGTGCCAGCACCCAAACTACCCTATCGGTATCTAGCACAGATACGCAGTATTTT.

The V and J genes are TRBV19 and TRBJ1-2, with D tentatively TRBD1 (6 bases). Germline loops: CDR1 LNHDA, CDR2 SQIVND (reference sequence). The CDR3 totals 13 residues. Trimming left V 10 bases short and J 4 bases short, with 16 bases between. The CDR3, as DNA: TGTGCCAATGGACAGCCAAAGGGCTATGGCTACACCTTC. Its protein product is CANGQPKGYGYTF.

This clone was detected a few times. The chain has TRBV9 and TRBJ2-7, with D maybe TRBD1 (6 bases). Germline lookup yields CDR1 SGDLS and CDR2 YYNGEE. With 4 bases removed from V and 0 bases from J, the gap between germline ends came to 17 bases. The CDR3 extends over 16 amino acids. CDR3 nucleotides: TGTGCCAGCAGCAACTACAGGGATTCCTTCTCCTACGAGCAGTACTTC. This sequence encodes CASSNYRDSFSYEQYF.

In this sample, this clone turned up once. J is TRBJ2-1 and V is TRBV5-4, with TRBD2 matching 8 bases. The CDR3 covers 17 residues. V lost 8 bases, J lost 2 bases, and 15 bases stayed unmatched. Germline V gene sequence: CDR1 SGHNT, CDR2 YYREEE (reference sequence). This CDR3 reads CARIPGASGSAYNEQFF. In nucleotides, the CDR3 is TGTGCCAGAATCCCCGGGGCCAGCGGGAGTGCCTACAATGAGCAGTTCTTC.